This T cell receptor beta chain was recovered during a study of blood T cells in healthy people across ages. The study, taken as a whole, reports: Observed TCR beta diversity per million T cells went down as age went up. This fall followed a roughly linear course with age.

Sample-barcoded 5' priming and a J-beta primer mix drove a second PCR of roughly 7 to 11 cycles. TCRdb reanalysed the 5' RACE reads using MiXCR and keeps one entry per CDR3 protein. The top ten hold 2.5% to 3.5% of the sample, which has approximately 780,000 distinct CDR3 sequences, more than 25% seen once. The CDR3 comprises 14 residues, both ends counted. Germline CDR1 is SGHDN and CDR2 is FVKESK. The sample holds a few counts of this clonotype. As yet, its antigen is unknown. The CDR3 end shows no conserved phenylalanine or tryptophan, and so a read error is likely. Because the CDR3's place on the DNA is in doubt, the DNA is left out and the CDR3 is given as listed by TCRdb. This same sample was also taken into another study, of T cells of mothers and their children. That work adds: Sample barcodes and 2-4 random nucleotides came from the second PCR's M1S primer.

The V gene is TRBV14, the J gene TRBJ2-7; TRBD1 is the table's D call and was not checked against the DNA. The receptor comes from a boy between 10 and 17 years old in good health. Sequencing was done on a sample of blood. The CDR3 loop reads CASSPTGYSPLQHL.